This T cell receptor beta chain derives from a study of cytomegalovirus exposure and HLA in healthy donors. Findings and limits, study-wide: Association with HLA alleles at 0.05 false discovery rate was found for roughly 17,000 TCR beta sequences in a later analysis. The Asian-associated ancestry cluster reportedly had fewer N-insertions than the roughly 670-donor mean in a later analysis. A later analysis by the authors found several of the most significant clusters apparently linked to common viral pathogens.

Samples came from healthy bone marrow donors. CDR1 is SGHVS, CDR2 FNYEAQ, per germline. The CDR3 spans 14 residues. Trimming at V came to 4 bases and at J to 5 bases, leaving 7 bases not matched to a gene. About this clone: Its antigen is as yet unknown.

The PCR ran on 60 Vbeta and 13 Jbeta primers. The assay was immunoSEQ multiplex PCR, and TCRdb's table has in-frame clones only and misses some. The table records fewer than 250,000 clones, 76% of them present only once. This TCR derives from a man between 18 and 35 years old in good health and CMV-seronegative. The V call is TRBV7-6, the J call TRBJ2-5; 7 bases match TRBD2. Source material: PBMCs. The CDR3 DNA is TGTGCCAGCAGCTCCCCGGGACTATTGGAGACCCAGTACTTC. Its protein product is CASSSPGLLETQYF.